This entry lists 13 T cell receptor beta chains sequenced from one sample in a study of blood T cell repertoires in COVID-19. This table comes from immunoSEQ multiplex PCR, and its TCRdb copy is limited to in-frame clones, with some not included. The sample consists of 350,000 to 450,000 clones, around 85% of them appearing once. The source material was peripheral blood. All receptors derive from a woman between 18 and 29 years old with acute or convalescent COVID-19.

This clone was seen only a few times. The junction departs from the called germline gene at one end, perhaps through a read error. The CDR3 spells CASTFGQASHEQYF. CDR3 nucleotides: TGTGCCAGCACCTTTGGACAGGCCTCCCACGAGCAGTACTTC. V usage is TRBV2 and J usage is TRBJ2-7, with 7 bases fitting TRBD1. The germline gives CDR1 SNHLY, CDR2 FYNNEI. The CDR3 has 14 residues.

The chain uses TRBV28 and TRBJ2-7; 12 bases are a match to TRBD2. Losses at the gene ends were 10 bases for V and 0 bases for J; bases not matched to a gene: 10. Germline values: CDR1 MDHEN, CDR2 SYDVKM. The length of the CDR3 is 16 residues. As DNA, the CDR3 is TGTGCCAATTCGACTAGCGGGAGATTGAGCTCCTACGAGCAGTACTTC. This encodes CANSTSGRLSSYEQYF.

In this sample, this clone turned up once. This chain links TRBV6-5 with TRBJ1-2; TRBD1 aligns across 7 bases. With 8 bases clipped from V and 4 bases from J, the junction kept 10 bases outside the gene matches. This CDR3 is built from 14 residues. The germline gives CDR1 MNHEY, CDR2 SVGAGI. The CDR3 loop is CASLEGTAFYGYTF. The CDR3 DNA is TGTGCCAGCCTTGAGGGGACAGCCTTCTATGGCTACACCTTC.

V is TRBV28 and J is TRBJ2-7; D might be TRBD2 (6 bases). CDR1 is MDHEN, CDR2 SYDVKM, per germline. The V and J ends lost 10 bases and 5 bases respectively, with 21 bases between them. The CDR3 contains 14 residues. CDR3 loop: CAIGPDGGRHEQYF. The CDR3 DNA follows: TGTGCCATCGGCCCCGATGGGGGGAGGCACGAGCAGTACTTC.

The chain combines TRBV7-9 with TRBJ2-5; D unresolved. The CDR3 consists of 13 residues. V shed 6 bases and J shed 5 bases, with 13 bases lying between them. The germline V gene has CDR1 SEHNR and CDR2 FQNEAQ (reference sequence). CDR3 amino acids: CASSRDSLETQYF. For the CDR3, the DNA is TGTGCCAGCAGTCGAGACTCGCTGGAGACCCAGTACTTC. The variable domain in full, completed from reference TRBV7-9 and TRBJ2-5, reads DTGVSQNPRHKITKRGQNVTFRCDPISEHNRLYWYRQTLGQGPEFLTYFQNEAQLEKSRLLSDRFSAERPKGSFSTLEIQRTEQGDSAMYLCASSRDSLETQYFGPGTRLLVL.

This clone was counted only a few times. V and J are TRBV6-6 and TRBJ1-2, with 9 bases lining up with TRBD1. From germline, CDR1 is MNHNY and CDR2 SVGAGI (reference sequence). The CDR3 totals 16 residues. With 0 bases clipped from V and 2 bases from J, the junction kept 4 bases outside the gene matches. CDR3 in amino acids: CASSYSQGQGNYGYTF. The CDR3 coding sequence is TGTGCCAGCAGTTACTCGCAAGGACAGGGGAACTATGGCTACACCTTC.

The chain combines TRBV19 with TRBJ2-7, with D hard to call. Trimming cost V 6 bases and J 0 bases, with 9 bases left between them. The CDR3 runs to 13 residues. The V gene's germline CDR1 is LNHDA and CDR2 SQIVND (reference sequence). Here the CDR3 reads CASRNSRSYEQYF. In DNA form, the CDR3 reads TGTGCCAGTAGGAACAGCCGCTCCTACGAGCAGTACTTC.

The CDR3 is CASSPRASGITDTQYF. CDR3 coding DNA: TGTGCCAGCAGTCCCCGGGCTAGCGGGATTACAGATACGCAGTATTTT. The chain couples TRBV27 to TRBJ2-3; 9 positions agree with TRBD2. The CDR3 is 16 residues long. The V gene's germline CDR1 is MNHEY and CDR2 SMNVEV (reference sequence). V trimming: 5 bases; J trimming: 3 bases; junction bases outside the gene matches: 9.

This chain links TRBV24-1 with TRBJ1-1; 12 nucleotides align to TRBD1. Germline values: CDR1 KGHDR, CDR2 SFDVKD. The CDR3 consists of 16 residues. The trim removed 3 bases at V and 4 bases at J, leaving 5 bases unmatched. CDR3 region: CATSDGTGGRGTEAFF. The CDR3 coding sequence is TGTGCCACCAGTGATGGGACAGGGGGCCGGGGCACTGAAGCTTTCTTT.

The chain combines TRBV3-1 (or the pseudogene TRBV3-2) with TRBJ2-2; D perhaps matches TRBD2 (5 bases). V shed 0 bases and J shed 8 bases, with 13 bases lying between them. CDR3 size: 15 residues. Germline-derived CDR1 and CDR2 are LGHDT and YNNKEL (reference sequence). As DNA, the CDR3 is TGTGCCAGCAGCCAAGACCCGACTAATAGAGGGGAGCTGTTTTTT. Encoded protein: CASSQDPTNRGELFF.

This chain uses TRBV28 with TRBJ1-3; 7 nucleotides agree with TRBD1. V lost 3 bases, J lost 5 bases, and 7 bases stayed unmatched. This CDR3 is built from 15 residues. Germline-derived CDR1 and CDR2 are MDHEN and SYDVKM. The CDR3 region is CASSLGGQARNTIYF. Written as DNA, the CDR3 is TGTGCCAGCAGTTTGGGTGGACAGGCCCGAAACACCATATATTTT.

The V and J genes are TRBV30 and TRBJ1-4; 8 bases line up with TRBD1. The V and J ends lost 1 base and 5 bases, in that order; junction bases with no gene match: 3. From germline, CDR1 is GTSNPN and CDR2 SVGIG (reference sequence). The CDR3 is made up of 14 amino acids. The CDR3, as DNA: TGTGCCTGGAGTGGGACAGGGCGGAATGAAAAACTGTTTTTT. Its protein is CAWSGTGRNEKLFF.

V is TRBV4-2 and J is TRBJ2-5; 7 nucleotides match TRBD2. CDR1 LGHNA and CDR2 YNFKEQ come from the germline V gene. The CDR3 runs 17 residues. The V segment lost 1 base and the J segment 1 base; nucleotides outside the gene matches: 9. The CDR3 here is CASSQALGGEGQETQYF. For the CDR3, the DNA is TGTGCCAGCAGCCAAGCTCTCGGAGGGGAGGGCCAAGAGACCCAGTACTTC.